Described below is a single T cell receptor (beta chain) sequence and its context. In this sample, this clone turned up once. What antigen it recognizes has not been identified. Base-call qualities are not available, and no considerably larger clone is one nucleotide away. This sample was included in a study of OX40 agonist ivuxolimab in advanced cancers. Study-wide context: Ivuxolimab was a fully human IgG2 agonistic monoclonal antibody targeting the costimulatory receptor OX40 (CD134). Partial responses were achieved by three dose-escalation patients, of whom one had hepatocellular carcinoma and two had cutaneous melanoma. The paper reports the monotherapy dose-escalation portion (N = 52 patients) of the phase I ivuxolimab trial. Intravenous ivuxolimab was administered to patients every 2 weeks at six dose levels: 0.01, 0.1, 0.3, 1.5, 3 and 10 mg/kg. Prior anti-PD-1, anti-PD-L1 or anti-CTLA-4 therapy was permitted, and about 40% of dose-escalation patients had received checkpoint inhibitors. Peripheral TCRbeta sequencing aimed to test whether ivuxolimab altered TCR sequence diversity and caused clonal T-cell expansion. In the dose-escalation cohort, more than 80% of patients were male, and the mean age was approximately 60 years with a range of roughly 23 to 90. Among the roughly 52 dose-escalation patients, some 20 had hepatocellular carcinoma, approximately 15 melanoma, 9 renal cell carcinoma and 9 head and neck cancer. The study at large found these results: Low levels of normalized T-cell clonal expansion were also seen in some nonresponding patients. In the 0.1-3.0 mg/kg groups, partial responders had among the lowest normalized peripheral clonal expansion, particularly in CD8+ T cells. The antigen specificity of the clonally expanded peripheral T cells was not determined. After ivuxolimab, CD8+ T cells had more expanded clones than CD4+ T cells on average. Clonal expansion of both CD4+ and CD8+ blood T cells was observed from baseline to week 6 at doses 0.1 to 3.0 mg/kg.

For sequencing of the TCRbeta CDR3 region, genomic DNA was extracted from the sorted cells. TCRbeta CDR3 regions were sequenced using the immunoSEQ Assay. The source is immuneACCESS, and TCRdb retained only in-frame sequences with V and J called. Part of the clones is not carried over; for the studies checked, unresolved V genes explain less than half of this, and the remainder is unexplained. The table for this sample lists about 85,000 clones; 80% to 90% of them were counted only once. The ten most abundant clones make up approximately 2% of the sample. From V the trimming removes 3 bases and from J it removes 0 bases, while the gene matches leave 3 bases of the junction unaccounted for. In the germline V gene, CDR1 corresponds to SQVTM and CDR2 to ANQGSEA. The CDR3 measures 14 amino acids from cysteine to phenylalanine. Only CDR3 DNA is held: 42 bases, read in frame from base 1. The trial excluded patients who had a history of autoimmune disease or who were on systemic immunosuppression. Peripheral blood for TCR sequencing was collected from all dose cohorts at baseline, on cycle 4 day 1, and on cycle 7 day 1. Samples came from an open-label, multicenter, first-in-human phase I dose-escalation trial of ivuxolimab. The trial enrolled adults with locally advanced or metastatic head and neck squamous cell, hepatocellular, melanoma or renal cell carcinoma. Before TCR sequencing, CD4+ T cells and CD8+ T cells from peripheral blood were sorted into separate populations.

This sequence originates from an adult with an advanced solid tumor such as melanoma, head and neck, liver or kidney cancer. The sample here was CD4+ or CD8+ T cells sorted from blood, taken in a trial of the OX40 agonist ivuxolimab. The chain joins TRBV29-1 to TRBJ2-3; a stretch of 7 junction bases matches TRBD2. The DNA reads TGCAGCGTTGACAGCGGGGCAAGCACAGATACGCAGTATTTT. This sequence encodes CSVDSGASTDTQYF.